The 2 T cell receptor beta chains given below trace back to one sample, sequenced in a study of T-cell reconstitution after alpha-beta-depleted transplantation in children. It was with unique molecular identifiers that the TCRbeta library was prepared. TCRdb passed the PCR reads through MiXCR, listing each CDR3 protein once. In the table there are about 980,000 distinct CDR3 sequences, about 29% of which are singletons. The specimen comprised PBMCs, mostly from graft donor cells, sampled 360 days after TCRalphabeta/CD19-depleted stem cell transplant. The source is a boy under two years old who had a stem cell transplant for SCID, so the T cells may come from the graft donor.

The V call is TRBV20-1, the J call TRBJ2-3, with D perhaps matching TRBD1 (6 bases). The CDR3 runs 10 residues. The germline CDR1 and CDR2 sequences are DFQATT and SNEGSKA (reference sequence). Trimming stripped 6 bases from V and 8 bases from J, with 9 bases between. The CDR3 nucleotides are TGCAGTGCGGAACAGGGTACGCAGTATTTT. Its protein is CSAEQGTQYF.

V gene TRBV10-2 combines with J gene TRBJ2-2, with TRBD1 matching 7 bases. The trim removed 6 bases at V and 0 bases at J, leaving 7 bases unmatched. Germline CDR1 WSHSY, CDR2 SAAADI. This CDR3 is built from 16 residues. The CDR3 sequence: CASRAPGQPNTGELFF. DNA of the CDR3: TGCGCCAGCAGAGCACCGGGACAGCCGAACACCGGGGAGCTGTTTTTT.